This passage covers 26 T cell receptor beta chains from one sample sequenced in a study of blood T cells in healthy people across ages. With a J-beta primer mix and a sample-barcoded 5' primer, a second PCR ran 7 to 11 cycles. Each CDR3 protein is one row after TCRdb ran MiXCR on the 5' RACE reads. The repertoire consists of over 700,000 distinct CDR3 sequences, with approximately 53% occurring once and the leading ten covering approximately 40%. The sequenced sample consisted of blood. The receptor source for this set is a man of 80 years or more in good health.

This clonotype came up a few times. The CDR3 DNA is TGTGCCAGCAGTTCGGGACTAGCGGAGAGGTGGGAGCAGTTCTTC. This encodes CASSSGLAERWEQFF. The chain carries TRBV12-3 or TRBV12-4 and TRBJ2-1; TRBD2 matches 11 bases. With 4 bases clipped from V and 10 bases from J, the junction kept 9 bases outside the gene matches. There are 15 residues in the CDR3.

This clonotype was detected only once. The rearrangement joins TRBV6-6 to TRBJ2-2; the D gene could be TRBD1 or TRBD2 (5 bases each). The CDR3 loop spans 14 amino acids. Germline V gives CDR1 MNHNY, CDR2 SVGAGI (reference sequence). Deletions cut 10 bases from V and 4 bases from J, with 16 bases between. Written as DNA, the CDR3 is TGTGCCATCACTGGGGACGGACCCACCGGGGAGCTGTTTTTT. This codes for CAITGDGPTGELFF.

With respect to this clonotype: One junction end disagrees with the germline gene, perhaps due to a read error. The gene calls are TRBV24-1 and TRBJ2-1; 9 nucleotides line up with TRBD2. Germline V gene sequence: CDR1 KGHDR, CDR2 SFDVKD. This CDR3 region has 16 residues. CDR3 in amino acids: CAASAQIAGVTNEQFF. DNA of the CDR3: TGTGCCGCCAGTGCCCAAATAGCGGGAGTTACGAATGAGCAGTTCTTC.

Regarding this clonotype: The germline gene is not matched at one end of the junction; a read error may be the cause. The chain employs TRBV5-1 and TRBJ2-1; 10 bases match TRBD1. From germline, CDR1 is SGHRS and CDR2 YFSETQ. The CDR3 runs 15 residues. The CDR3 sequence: CASSWGQGRYNEQFF. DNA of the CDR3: TGCGCCAGCAGCTGGGGACAGGGGCGTTACAATGAGCAGTTCTTT.

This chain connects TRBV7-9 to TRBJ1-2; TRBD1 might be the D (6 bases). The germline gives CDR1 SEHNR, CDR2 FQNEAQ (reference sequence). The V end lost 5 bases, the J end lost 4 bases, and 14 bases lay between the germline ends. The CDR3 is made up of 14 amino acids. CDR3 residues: CASSVGDKGYGYTF. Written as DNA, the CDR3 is TGTGCCAGCAGCGTAGGGGACAAGGGCTATGGCTACACCTTC.

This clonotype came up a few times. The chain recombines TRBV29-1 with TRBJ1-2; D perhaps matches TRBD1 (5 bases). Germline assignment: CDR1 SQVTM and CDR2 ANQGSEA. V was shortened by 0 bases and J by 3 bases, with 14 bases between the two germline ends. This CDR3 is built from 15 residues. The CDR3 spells CSVEDRGRTYYGYTF. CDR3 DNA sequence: TGCAGCGTTGAAGATAGGGGCAGGACGTACTATGGCTACACCTTC.

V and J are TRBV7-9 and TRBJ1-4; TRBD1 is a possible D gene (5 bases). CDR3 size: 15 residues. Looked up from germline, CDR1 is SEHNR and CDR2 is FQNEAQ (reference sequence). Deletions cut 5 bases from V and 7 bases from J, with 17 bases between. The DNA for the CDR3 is TGTGCCAGCAGCACCCACAGGCCCGGGGGTGAAAAACTGTTTTTT. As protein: CASSTHRPGGEKLFF. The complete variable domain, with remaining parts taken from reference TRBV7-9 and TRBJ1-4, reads DTGVSQNPRHKITKRGQNVTFRCDPISEHNRLYWYRQTLGQGPEFLTYFQNEAQLEKSRLLSDRFSAERPKGSFSTLEIQRTEQGDSAMYLCASSTHRPGGEKLFFGSGTQLSVL.

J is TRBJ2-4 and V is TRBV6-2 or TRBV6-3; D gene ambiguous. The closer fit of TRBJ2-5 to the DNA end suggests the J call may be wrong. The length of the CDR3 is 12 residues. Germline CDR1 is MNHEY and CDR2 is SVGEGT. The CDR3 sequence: CASSNGPETQYF. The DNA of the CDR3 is TGTGCCAGCAGTAACGGACCAGAGACCCAGTACTTC.

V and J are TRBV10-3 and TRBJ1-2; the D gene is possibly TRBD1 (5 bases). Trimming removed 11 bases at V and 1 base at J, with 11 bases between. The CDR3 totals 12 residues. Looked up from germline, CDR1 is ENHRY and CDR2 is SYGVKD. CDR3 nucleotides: TGTGCCGCACAGGATCTTAACTATGGCTACACCTTC. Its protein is CAAQDLNYGYTF.

CDR3 DNA: TGTGCCAGCAGTCCAGAACTAGTAATGTGGGGAGAGACCCAGTACTTC. Protein product: CASSPELVMWGETQYF. The chain links TRBV27 to TRBJ2-7, with TRBD2 as a possible D gene (5 bases). Near its end, the DNA agrees better with TRBJ2-5, so the J call may be wrong. The CDR3 has 16 amino acids. CDR1 is MNHEY and CDR2 is SMNVEV in the germline V gene (reference sequence).

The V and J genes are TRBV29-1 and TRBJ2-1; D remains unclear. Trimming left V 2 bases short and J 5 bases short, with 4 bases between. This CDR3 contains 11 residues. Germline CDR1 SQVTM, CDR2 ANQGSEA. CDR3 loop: CSVEKHNEQFF. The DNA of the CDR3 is TGCAGCGTTGAAAAACACAATGAGCAGTTCTTC.

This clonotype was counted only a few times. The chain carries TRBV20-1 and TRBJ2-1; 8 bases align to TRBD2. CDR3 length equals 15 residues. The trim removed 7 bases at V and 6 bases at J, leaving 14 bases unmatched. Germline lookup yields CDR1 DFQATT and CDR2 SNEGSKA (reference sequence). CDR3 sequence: CSVNALADGGNEQFF. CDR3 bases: TGCAGTGTCAACGCACTAGCGGATGGGGGCAATGAGCAGTTCTTC.

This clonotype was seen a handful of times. In DNA form, the CDR3 reads TGTGCCAGCAGCTTAGCGGGACTAGCGGTTTACGAGCAGTACTTC. Protein: CASSLAGLAVYEQYF. The chain joins TRBV7-2 to TRBJ2-7; 11 nucleotides align to TRBD2. Per the germline V gene, CDR1 is SGHTA and CDR2 is FQGNSA. Germline trimming cut 0 bases from V and 4 bases from J; bases unmatched to any gene: 2. The CDR3 is 15 residues long.

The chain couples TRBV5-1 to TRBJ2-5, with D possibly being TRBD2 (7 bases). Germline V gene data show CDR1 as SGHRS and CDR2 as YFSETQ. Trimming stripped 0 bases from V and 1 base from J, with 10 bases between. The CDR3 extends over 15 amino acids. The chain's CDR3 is CASSLEGGFQETQYF. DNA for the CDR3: TGCGCCAGCAGCTTGGAGGGGGGGTTCCAAGAGACCCAGTACTTC.

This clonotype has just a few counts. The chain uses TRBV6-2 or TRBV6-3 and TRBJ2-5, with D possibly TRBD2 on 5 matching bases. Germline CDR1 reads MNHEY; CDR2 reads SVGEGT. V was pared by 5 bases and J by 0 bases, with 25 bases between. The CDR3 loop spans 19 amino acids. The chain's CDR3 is CASSPAGLLPLMYQETQYF. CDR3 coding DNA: TGTGCCAGCAGTCCCGCCGGACTTCTTCCCTTGATGTACCAAGAGACCCAGTACTTC.

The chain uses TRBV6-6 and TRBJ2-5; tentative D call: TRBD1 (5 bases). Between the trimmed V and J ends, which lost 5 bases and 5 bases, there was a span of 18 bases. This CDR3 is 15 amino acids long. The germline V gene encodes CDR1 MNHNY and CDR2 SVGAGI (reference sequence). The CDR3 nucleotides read TGTGCCAGCAGTCATCGTAGGGGCGGTCGGGAGACCCAGTACTTC. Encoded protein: CASSHRRGGRETQYF.

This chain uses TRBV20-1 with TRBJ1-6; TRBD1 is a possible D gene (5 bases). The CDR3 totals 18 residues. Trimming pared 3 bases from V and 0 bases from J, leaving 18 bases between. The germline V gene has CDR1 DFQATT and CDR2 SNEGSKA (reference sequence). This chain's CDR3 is CSARGGAGTGSYNSPLHF. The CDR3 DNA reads TGCAGTGCTAGGGGCGGGGCAGGGACGGGCTCCTATAATTCACCCCTCCACTTT.

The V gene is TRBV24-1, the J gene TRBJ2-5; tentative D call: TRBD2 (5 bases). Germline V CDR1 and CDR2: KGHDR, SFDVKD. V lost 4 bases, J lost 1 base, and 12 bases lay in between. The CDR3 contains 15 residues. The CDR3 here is CATSESGRIQETQYF. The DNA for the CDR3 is TGTGCCACCAGTGAAAGCGGACGGATCCAAGAGACCCAGTACTTC.

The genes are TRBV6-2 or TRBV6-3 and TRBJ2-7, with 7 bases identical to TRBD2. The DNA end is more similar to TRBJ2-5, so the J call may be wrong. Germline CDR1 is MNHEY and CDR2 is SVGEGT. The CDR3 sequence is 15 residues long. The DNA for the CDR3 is TGTGCCAGCAGTTACTCGGGAGGGAGTAGGCAGACCCAGTACTTC. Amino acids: CASSYSGGSRQTQYF.

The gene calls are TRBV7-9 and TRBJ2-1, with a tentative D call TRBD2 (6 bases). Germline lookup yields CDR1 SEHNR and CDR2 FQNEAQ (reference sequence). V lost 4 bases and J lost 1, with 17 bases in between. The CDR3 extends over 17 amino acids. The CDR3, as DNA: TGTGCCAGCAGCTCACAACAGGTCGGGGGATCCTACAATGAGCAGTTCTTC. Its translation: CASSSQQVGGSYNEQFF. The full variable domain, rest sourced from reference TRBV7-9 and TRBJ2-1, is DTGVSQNPRHKITKRGQNVTFRCDPISEHNRLYWYRQTLGQGPEFLTYFQNEAQLEKSRLLSDRFSAERPKGSFSTLEIQRTEQGDSAMYLCASSSQQVGGSYNEQFFGPGTRLTVL.

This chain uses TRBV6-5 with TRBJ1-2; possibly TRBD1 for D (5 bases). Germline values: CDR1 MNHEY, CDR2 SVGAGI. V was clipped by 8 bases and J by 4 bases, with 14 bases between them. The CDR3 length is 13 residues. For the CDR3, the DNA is TGTGCCAGCCGTGGGGGGGGGAGCTATGGCTACACCTTC. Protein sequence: CASRGGGSYGYTF.

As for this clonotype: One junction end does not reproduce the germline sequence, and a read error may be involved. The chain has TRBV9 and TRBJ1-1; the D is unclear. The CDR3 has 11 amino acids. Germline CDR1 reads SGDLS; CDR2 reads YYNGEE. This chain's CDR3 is CASSPNPEAFF. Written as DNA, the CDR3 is TGTGCCAGCAGCCCGAACCCTGAAGCTTTCTTT.

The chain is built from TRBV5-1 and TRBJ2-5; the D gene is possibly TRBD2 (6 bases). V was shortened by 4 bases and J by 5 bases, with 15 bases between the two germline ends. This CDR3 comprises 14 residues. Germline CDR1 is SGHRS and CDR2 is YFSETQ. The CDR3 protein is CASSTGWGGETQYF. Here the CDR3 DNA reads TGCGCCAGCAGCACCGGTTGGGGAGGTGAGACCCAGTACTTC.

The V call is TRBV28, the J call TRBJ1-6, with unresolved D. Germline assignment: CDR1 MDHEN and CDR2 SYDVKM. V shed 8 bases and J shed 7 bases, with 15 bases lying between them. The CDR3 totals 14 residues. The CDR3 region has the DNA TGTGCCAGCGGTGGTGCCTTGGGGAATTCACCCCTCCACTTT. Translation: CASGGALGNSPLHF.

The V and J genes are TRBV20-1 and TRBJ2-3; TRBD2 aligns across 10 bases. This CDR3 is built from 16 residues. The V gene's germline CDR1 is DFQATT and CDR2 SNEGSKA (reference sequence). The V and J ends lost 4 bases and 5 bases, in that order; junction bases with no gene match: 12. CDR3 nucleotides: TGCAGTGCTATCCCCCCACTAGCGGGATTTGGAGATACGCAGTATTTT. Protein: CSAIPPLAGFGDTQYF.

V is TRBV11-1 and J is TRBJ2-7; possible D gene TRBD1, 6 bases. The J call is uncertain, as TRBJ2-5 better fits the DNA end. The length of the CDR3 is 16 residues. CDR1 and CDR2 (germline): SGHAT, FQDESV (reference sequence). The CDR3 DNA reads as TGTGCCAGCAGCTCAGGGGTGGTCCTTGGTGTTGAGACCCAGTACTTC. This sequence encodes CASSSGVVLGVETQYF.